Each of the 21 T cell receptor beta chains below was sequenced from the same sample in a study of T cell responses to AZD1222 COVID-19 vaccine. Here immunoSEQ multiplex PCR was the method, and the copy in TCRdb shows in-frame clones only, minus some. The repertoire holds 150,000 or so clones, with around 89% as singletons. The specimen comprised peripheral blood, sampled on day 0 of AZD1222 vaccination. The origin of the receptors is an adult in good health.

This chain links TRBV24-1 with TRBJ2-3; 8 bases agree with TRBD2. The CDR3 loop spans 18 amino acids. The V gene end was trimmed by 3 bases and the J gene end by 4 bases; junction bases not matched to a gene: 14. Germline V gene sequence: CDR1 KGHDR, CDR2 SFDVKD. CDR3 sequence reads: CATSDMREAHMGPDTQYF. The DNA of the CDR3 is TGTGCCACCAGTGATATGCGGGAGGCCCACATGGGCCCAGATACGCAGTATTTT.

This chain links TRBV28 with TRBJ2-2; D gene uncertain. Germline V gene sequence: CDR1 MDHEN, CDR2 SYDVKM. Deletions cut 3 bases from V and 5 bases from J, with 16 bases between. There are 16 residues in the CDR3. The CDR3: CASSLVVRASTGELFF. DNA for the CDR3: TGTGCCAGCAGTTTGGTAGTTCGAGCATCAACCGGGGAGCTGTTTTTT.

This clone was detected only a few times. V and J are TRBV27 and TRBJ1-5, with D uncertain. Germline values: CDR1 MNHEY, CDR2 SMNVEV (reference sequence). The V end lost 3 bases, the J end lost 0 bases, and 6 bases lay between the germline ends. The CDR3 has 14 residues. The CDR3 DNA reads TGTGCCAGCAGTTTTAGGATTAGCAATCAGCCCCAGCATTTT. Protein sequence: CASSFRISNQPQHF.

The CDR3 DNA reads as TGTGCCAGCAGGGCGACGCAGGGGGCCATTTCCCCCATTAGCAATCAGCCCCAGCATTTT. Protein: CASRATQGAISPISNQPQHF. The rearrangement links TRBV28 to TRBJ1-5, with 8 bases aligning to TRBD1. Germline V lookup: CDR1 MDHEN, CDR2 SYDVKM. The CDR3 length is 20 residues. J gave up 0 bases and V 6 bases, and 19 bases lay outside the gene matches.

This chain uses TRBV5-1 with TRBJ1-1; D not resolved. The CDR3 covers 13 residues. V lost 3 bases, J lost 6 bases, and 12 bases lay in between. The V gene's germline CDR1 is SGHRS and CDR2 YFSETQ. The CDR3 loop reads CASSSRSGAEAFF. The CDR3 DNA reads as TGCGCCAGCAGCTCCCGTTCCGGAGCTGAAGCTTTCTTT.

The rearrangement links TRBV4-1 to TRBJ1-2; D is perhaps TRBD1 (6 bases). Germline values: CDR1 MGHRA, CDR2 YSYEKL. The CDR3 has 13 residues. The V end was cut by 3 bases, the J end by 13 bases, with 18 bases between. For the CDR3, the DNA is TGCGCCAGCAGCCAGGGACACGGCGATTTCTCCACCTTC. Its translation: CASSQGHGDFSTF.

The rearrangement links TRBV4-3 to TRBJ2-1, with D perhaps matching TRBD1 or TRBD2 (6 bases each). The germline CDR1 and CDR2 sequences are LGHNA and YSLEER. Trimming took off 0 bases at V and 1 base at J, with 13 bases between the two ends. CDR3 length: 17 residues. CDR3 in amino acids: CASSQDIRRGSYNEQFF. CDR3 DNA: TGCGCCAGCAGCCAAGATATTAGGAGGGGGTCCTACAATGAGCAGTTCTTC.

The chain uses TRBV5-6 and TRBJ2-7; perhaps TRBD2 as D (5 bases). Germline CDR1 reads SGHDT; CDR2 reads YYEEEE. The CDR3 covers 13 residues. With 1 base removed from V and 6 bases from J, the gap between germline ends came to 11 bases. The CDR3 DNA sequence: TGTGCCAGCAGCTTGCGCCCTCGGGGCGAGCAGTACTTC. It encodes CASSLRPRGEQYF.

The CDR3 sequence is CAISESGGRGFSGNTIYF. For the CDR3, the DNA is TGTGCCATCAGTGAGTCGGGAGGCAGGGGATTCTCTGGAAACACCATATATTTT. The chain recombines TRBV10-3 with TRBJ1-3; D is possibly TRBD1 (6 bases). Germline CDR1 and CDR2: ENHRY and SYGVKD. The CDR3 contains 18 residues. The V and J ends lost 0 bases and 0 bases respectively, with 15 bases between them.

This chain links TRBV7-3 with TRBJ2-1; D is tentatively TRBD1 or TRBD2 (6 bases each). This CDR3 contains 16 residues. V dropped 6 bases and J dropped 4 bases, with 19 bases sitting between them. In germline, CDR1 is SGHTA, CDR2 FQGTGA. The CDR3 bases are TGTGCCAGCAGTTCATCCGGGGGCATACTATACAATGAGCAGTTCTTC. Amino acid sequence: CASSSSGGILYNEQFF.

This chain links TRBV9 with TRBJ2-7; 11 bases map to TRBD2. The CDR3 contains 13 residues. V lost 4 bases, J lost 7 bases, and 4 bases stayed unmatched. Germline CDR1 is SGDLS and CDR2 is YYNGEE. DNA for the CDR3: TGTGCCAGCAGCATCCGGACTAGCGGGGAGCAGTACTTC. This sequence encodes CASSIRTSGEQYF.

The chain employs TRBV5-1 and TRBJ2-1; 12 bases map to TRBD2. Unmatched junction bases numbered 1, after V lost 2 bases and J lost 4 bases. This CDR3 is 15 amino acids long. CDR1 and CDR2 (germline): SGHRS, YFSETQ. As DNA, the CDR3 is TGCGCCAGCAGCTTTGGACTAGCGGGGTACAATGAGCAGTTCTTC. Protein sequence: CASSFGLAGYNEQFF.

The chain uses TRBV19 and TRBJ1-1, with TRBD1 matching over 12 bases. In germline, CDR1 is LNHDA, CDR2 SQIVND (reference sequence). Trimming cost V 7 bases and J 8 bases; bases outside gene matches: 14. CDR3 length: 16 residues. CDR3 in amino acids: CASNAPPGQGAREAFF. In DNA form, the CDR3 reads TGTGCCAGTAATGCGCCTCCGGGACAGGGGGCGAGGGAAGCTTTCTTT.

This clone was recorded once. The chain has TRBV15 and TRBJ1-5; no firm D call. Germline CDR1 reads LNHNV; CDR2 reads YYDKDF (reference sequence). V was clipped by 10 bases and J by 3 bases, with 13 bases between them. This CDR3 region has 13 residues. The CDR3 loop reads CAIRRSYNQPQHF. The CDR3 nucleotides read TGTGCCATAAGGAGGAGTTACAATCAGCCCCAGCATTTT.

The J gene is TRBJ1-5, the V gene TRBV28, with 7 bases fitting TRBD1. The CDR3 has 14 residues. Germline V gene lookup returns CDR1 MDHEN and CDR2 SYDVKM. Unmatched junction bases numbered 4, after V lost 5 bases and J lost 3 bases. The CDR3 region has the DNA TGTGCCAGCAGTCCAGGGGGACCCAATCAGCCCCAGCATTTT. Its protein product is CASSPGGPNQPQHF.

This clone occurred once. The gene calls are TRBV7-9 and TRBJ1-6; 7 nucleotides agree with TRBD1. The ends lost 5 bases at V and 9 bases at J; junction bases unmatched: 10. The germline gives CDR1 SEHNR, CDR2 FQNEAQ (reference sequence). The CDR3 spans 15 residues. This chain's CDR3 is CASSPRGTEFSPLHF. CDR3 nucleotides: TGTGCCAGCAGCCCCCGGGGGACAGAGTTTTCACCCCTCCACTTT.

CDR3 sequence (DNA): TGTGCCAGCAGAGACAGGGGGAACGGCTACACCTTC. This codes for CASRDRGNGYTF. V and J are TRBV12-3 or TRBV12-4 and TRBJ1-2, with TRBD1 matching 9 bases. The CDR3 has 12 amino acids. With 6 bases clipped from V and 8 bases from J, the junction kept 4 bases outside the gene matches.

This chain joins TRBV28 and TRBJ1-2, with D uncertain. In germline, CDR1 is MDHEN, CDR2 SYDVKM. V lost 3 bases, J lost 4 bases, and 12 bases lay in between. The CDR3 covers 14 residues. The CDR3 sequence: CASSFTASVYGYTF. The CDR3 nucleotides read TGTGCCAGCAGTTTTACAGCCTCCGTCTATGGCTACACCTTC.

This clone was counted ten times or more. V usage is TRBV7-9 and J usage is TRBJ2-1; a weak D match, TRBD2 (6 bases). CDR1 is SEHNR, CDR2 FQNEAQ, per germline (reference sequence). The CDR3 extends over 14 amino acids. Trimming cost V 11 bases and J 5 bases, with 19 bases left between them. The DNA for the CDR3 is TGTGCCGGGGAGCCGGGAGTCGGGAACAATGAGCAGTTCTTC. Encoded protein: CAGEPGVGNNEQFF.

This chain links TRBV20-1 with TRBJ1-6, with D tentatively TRBD1 (5 bases). V was cut by 3 bases and J by 10 bases, with 10 bases left in between. CDR3 length equals 12 residues. In germline, CDR1 is DFQATT, CDR2 SNEGSKA (reference sequence). Here the CDR3 reads CSASRGRSPLHF. The CDR3 bases are TGCAGTGCTAGTCGGGGGAGGTCACCCCTCCACTTT.

The CDR3 DNA reads TGTGCCAGTAGACAGGGGGCTGCCACTGAAGCTTTCTTT. Its translation: CASRQGAATEAFF. V usage is TRBV19 and J usage is TRBJ1-1; 9 nucleotides match TRBD1. This CDR3 spans 13 amino acids. Germline assignment: CDR1 LNHDA and CDR2 SQIVND (reference sequence). The V segment lost 6 bases and the J segment 4 bases; nucleotides outside the gene matches: 3.